Listed below are T cell receptor beta chains from one sample, sequenced in a study of blood T cell repertoires in COVID-19. Repertoires were generated with immunoSEQ multiplex PCR, while TCRdb's copy carries only in-frame clones and drops some. Among 250,000 to 300,000 clones listed, roughly 93% were seen once. The sequenced sample consisted of PBMCs or T cells enriched from blood (not recorded which). The receptor source for this set is a woman in her thirties or forties with acute COVID-19. CDR3s include the opening cysteine and the closing phenylalanine or tryptophan. D genes are given only for firm matches. Not all rows give a size; the values are once, few, many and, for expanded clones, a class.

clone_size: .; j_call: TRBJ1-6; d_call: .; v_call: TRBV18; cdr3_nt: TGTGCCACCTCGGGCCTCGATAATTCACCCCTCCACTTT; cdr3_aa: CATSGLDNSPLHF
clone_size: .; j_call: TRBJ1-1; d_call: TRBD1; v_call: TRBV30; cdr3_nt: TGTGCCTGGAGGAGGACAGGTAACACTGAAGCTTTCTTT; cdr3_aa: CAWRRTGNTEAFF
clone_size: .; j_call: TRBJ1-1; d_call: TRBD1; v_call: TRBV29-1; cdr3_nt: TGCAGCGTTTACTCCGGGACAGGGGACCCAGCTTTCTTT; cdr3_aa: CSVYSGTGDPAFF
clone_size: few; j_call: TRBJ1-1; d_call: .; v_call: TRBV11-3; cdr3_nt: TGTGCCAGCAGCTCCCCTCGACAGGCTGAAGCTTTCTTT; cdr3_aa: CASSSPRQAEAFF
clone_size: .; j_call: TRBJ2-7; d_call: .; v_call: TRBV7-2; cdr3_nt: TGTGCCAGCAGCCCCCCTAGTGGCAGGGTAACATACGAGCAGTACTTC; cdr3_aa: CASSPPSGRVTYEQYF
clone_size: once; j_call: TRBJ1-1; d_call: .; v_call: TRBV19; cdr3_nt: TGTGCCAGTAGTATCGGCCAGAGGACTGAAGCTTTCTTT; cdr3_aa: CASSIGQRTEAFF
clone_size: .; j_call: TRBJ2-5; d_call: .; v_call: TRBV6-5; cdr3_nt: TGTGCCAGCAGCAGGGACCAAGAGACCCAGTACTTC; cdr3_aa: CASSRDQETQYF
clone_size: .; j_call: TRBJ1-6; d_call: .; v_call: TRBV9; cdr3_nt: TGTGCCAGCAGCGTAGCGGGTAATTCACCCCTCCACTTT; cdr3_aa: CASSVAGNSPLHF
clone_size: .; j_call: TRBJ1-5; d_call: TRBD1; v_call: TRBV11-2; cdr3_nt: TGTGCCAGCAGCTCGGACAGGGGGCATTCGAGCAATCAGCCCCAGCATTTT; cdr3_aa: CASSSDRGHSSNQPQHF
clone_size: .; j_call: TRBJ1-1; d_call: TRBD1; v_call: TRBV28; cdr3_nt: TGTGCCAGCAGTTCACCCGGTGGGGACAGGGACACTGAAGCTTTCTTT; cdr3_aa: CASSSPGGDRDTEAFF
clone_size: once; j_call: TRBJ1-2; d_call: TRBD1; v_call: TRBV28; cdr3_nt: TGTGCCAGCAGCCCGAGGGGGACAGGGGGCTCGGCGGGCTACACCTTC; cdr3_aa: CASSPRGTGGSAGYTF
clone_size: .; j_call: TRBJ2-6; d_call: .; v_call: TRBV7-9; cdr3_nt: TGTGCCAGCAGCTCGACAGGGGCCAACGTCCTGACTTTC; cdr3_aa: CASSSTGANVLTF
clone_size: .; j_call: TRBJ2-7; d_call: TRBD2; v_call: TRBV27; cdr3_nt: TGTGCCAGCAGCCGGACTAGCGGGGGGGCCTGGGAGCAGTACTTC; cdr3_aa: CASSRTSGGAWEQYF
clone_size: .; j_call: TRBJ2-4; d_call: .; v_call: TRBV7-8; cdr3_nt: TGTGCCAGCAGCCTGATACTAGCCAAAAACATTCAGTACTTC; cdr3_aa: CASSLILAKNIQYF
clone_size: .; j_call: TRBJ1-5; d_call: .; v_call: TRBV3-1/TRBV3-2; cdr3_nt: TGTGCCAGCAGCCCGTCTCGGGGAGACAATCAGCCCCAGCATTTT; cdr3_aa: CASSPSRGDNQPQHF
clone_size: .; j_call: TRBJ1-4; d_call: .; v_call: TRBV4-2; cdr3_nt: TGTGCCAGCAGCCAAGACAGGGTCTTGGGTGAAAAACTGTTTTTT; cdr3_aa: CASSQDRVLGEKLFF
clone_size: .; j_call: TRBJ1-2; d_call: .; v_call: TRBV28; cdr3_nt: TGTGCCAGCAGTTTGGTTGGGGGGATCAACTATGGCTACACCTTC; cdr3_aa: CASSLVGGINYGYTF
clone_size: once; j_call: TRBJ2-7; d_call: TRBD2; v_call: TRBV4-2; cdr3_nt: TGTGCCAGCAGCCAAGAAACTAGCGGGGGGGTCAATCACGAGCAGTACTTC; cdr3_aa: CASSQETSGGVNHEQYF
clone_size: .; j_call: TRBJ1-2; d_call: .; v_call: TRBV19; cdr3_nt: TGTGCCAGTAGCACAACTAACTATGGCTACACCTTC; cdr3_aa: CASSTTNYGYTF
clone_size: .; j_call: TRBJ1-3; d_call: .; v_call: TRBV25-1; cdr3_nt: TGTGCCAGCAGTGGGACAGAATTAGGAAACACCATATATTTT; cdr3_aa: CASSGTELGNTIYF
clone_size: .; j_call: TRBJ1-5; d_call: .; v_call: TRBV11-3; cdr3_nt: TGTGCCAGCAGCTTAGAGGCGGGGGGAGGCAATCAGCCCCAGCATTTT; cdr3_aa: CASSLEAGGGNQPQHF
clone_size: .; j_call: TRBJ2-3; d_call: TRBD2; v_call: TRBV7-9; cdr3_nt: TGTGCCAGCACCCTAAGCGGGAAGGAGTTAGATACGCAGTATTTT; cdr3_aa: CASTLSGKELDTQYF
clone_size: .; j_call: TRBJ2-4; d_call: .; v_call: TRBV29-1; cdr3_nt: TGCAGCGTTGAAGGGGGGGTCAAAAACATTCAGTACTTC; cdr3_aa: CSVEGGVKNIQYF
clone_size: .; j_call: TRBJ1-6; d_call: TRBD1; v_call: TRBV6-6; cdr3_nt: TGTGCCAGCAGTTACCTGGGACAGCTGGGTTCACCCCTCCACTTT; cdr3_aa: CASSYLGQLGSPLHF
clone_size: once; j_call: TRBJ2-3; d_call: TRBD2; v_call: TRBV7-2; cdr3_nt: TGTGCCAGCAGCATCCATTTAGCGGGAGGGCTTAATACGCAGTATTTT; cdr3_aa: CASSIHLAGGLNTQYF
clone_size: .; j_call: TRBJ2-3; d_call: .; v_call: TRBV7-3; cdr3_nt: TGTGCCAGCAGCCCCTCCGGGCGGGGTCGCGGAGCAGATACGCAGTATTTT; cdr3_aa: CASSPSGRGRGADTQYF
clone_size: once; j_call: TRBJ2-2; d_call: TRBD1; v_call: TRBV28; cdr3_nt: TGTGCCAGCAGCCGACAGGGTGACACCGGGGAGCTGTTTTTT; cdr3_aa: CASSRQGDTGELFF
clone_size: .; j_call: TRBJ2-7; d_call: .; v_call: TRBV5-1; cdr3_nt: TGCGCCAGCAGCTTGGAGTCTACCTCCTACGAGCAGTACTTC; cdr3_aa: CASSLESTSYEQYF
clone_size: .; j_call: TRBJ2-1; d_call: TRBD2; v_call: TRBV28; cdr3_nt: TGTGCCAGCAGCCCGGGGGGGGGCCAACCCAATGAGCAGTTCTTC; cdr3_aa: CASSPGGGQPNEQFF
clone_size: .; j_call: TRBJ1-2; d_call: TRBD1; v_call: TRBV27; cdr3_nt: TGTGCCAGCAGTTTAACCGCAACAGGGGTTTGGGACTATGGCTACACCTTC; cdr3_aa: CASSLTATGVWDYGYTF
clone_size: .; j_call: TRBJ1-2; d_call: .; v_call: TRBV19; cdr3_nt: TGTGCCAGTAGAAACAGGGCTAGCTATGGCTACACCTTC; cdr3_aa: CASRNRASYGYTF
clone_size: .; j_call: TRBJ1-3; d_call: .; v_call: TRBV19; cdr3_nt: TGTGCCAGTAGTATATCCCCGACCGGGGGAAACACCATATATTTT; cdr3_aa: CASSISPTGGNTIYF
clone_size: .; j_call: TRBJ2-6; d_call: TRBD1; v_call: TRBV4-1; cdr3_nt: TGCGCCAGCAGCCCCCGGGACAGGTCTAGTGGGGCCAACGTCCTGACTTTC; cdr3_aa: CASSPRDRSSGANVLTF
clone_size: .; j_call: TRBJ1-2; d_call: .; v_call: TRBV11-2; cdr3_nt: TGTGCCAGCAGCTTAGATTTGAAGGAGGGTAAGAATGGCTACACCTTC; cdr3_aa: CASSLDLKEGKNGYTF
clone_size: .; j_call: TRBJ2-4; d_call: TRBD2; v_call: TRBV5-5; cdr3_nt: TGTGCCAGCAGCCCAAAACTAGCGGAGGAGGCCCTAGCCAAAAACATTCAGTACTTC; cdr3_aa: CASSPKLAEEALAKNIQYF
clone_size: many; j_call: TRBJ2-2; d_call: .; v_call: TRBV13; cdr3_nt: TGTGCCAGCAGCTTAGCGGGGTTCACCGGGGAGCTGTTTTTT; cdr3_aa: CASSLAGFTGELFF
clone_size: .; j_call: TRBJ2-3; d_call: .; v_call: TRBV18; cdr3_nt: TGTGCCAGCTCACGCGGGGCGTACCCCCCAGATACGCAGTATTTT; cdr3_aa: CASSRGAYPPDTQYF
clone_size: .; j_call: TRBJ2-1; d_call: .; v_call: TRBV5-1; cdr3_nt: TGCGCCAGCAGCTTGGAGGCAGGGAAGGGCAATGAGCAGTTCTTC; cdr3_aa: CASSLEAGKGNEQFF
clone_size: .; j_call: TRBJ2-5; d_call: TRBD2; v_call: TRBV7-3; cdr3_nt: TGTGCCAGCGCCTCGGCGGGAGGGCTAGAGACCCAGTACTTC; cdr3_aa: CASASAGGLETQYF
clone_size: .; j_call: TRBJ2-2; d_call: .; v_call: TRBV6-5; cdr3_nt: TGTGCCAGCAGATTCCAGGGGCCCGGGGAGCTGTTTTTT; cdr3_aa: CASRFQGPGELFF
clone_size: .; j_call: TRBJ1-1; d_call: .; v_call: TRBV14; cdr3_nt: TGTGCCAGCAGCCTTATTCAGGGGACTGAAGCTTTCTTT; cdr3_aa: CASSLIQGTEAFF
clone_size: .; j_call: TRBJ1-4; d_call: TRBD1; v_call: TRBV7-9; cdr3_nt: TGTGCCAGCAGCAGACAGGGAGCAACTAATGAAAAACTGTTTTTT; cdr3_aa: CASSRQGATNEKLFF
clone_size: once; j_call: TRBJ1-1; d_call: .; v_call: TRBV10-1; cdr3_nt: TGCGCCAGCAGTGGTTGCGGGGGGCGCACTGAAGCTTTCTTT; cdr3_aa: CASSGCGGRTEAFF
clone_size: .; j_call: TRBJ2-5; d_call: TRBD2; v_call: TRBV19; cdr3_nt: TGTGCCAGTACCGAGGGACTAGCGGGAGAGACCCAGTACTTC; cdr3_aa: CASTEGLAGETQYF
clone_size: .; j_call: TRBJ2-5; d_call: TRBD1; v_call: TRBV5-1; cdr3_nt: TGCGCCAGCAGCTTGGGACAGGGGGCTTGGGAGACCCAGTACTTC; cdr3_aa: CASSLGQGAWETQYF
clone_size: .; j_call: TRBJ2-1; d_call: TRBD2; v_call: TRBV7-8; cdr3_nt: TGTGCCAGCAGCTCGCGGACTAGCGGGAGTCGCGATGAGCAGTTCTTC; cdr3_aa: CASSSRTSGSRDEQFF
clone_size: .; j_call: TRBJ2-2; d_call: .; v_call: TRBV5-4; cdr3_nt: TGTGCCAGCAGCCGGGACACCGGGGAGCTGTTTTTT; cdr3_aa: CASSRDTGELFF
clone_size: .; j_call: TRBJ2-3; d_call: TRBD2; v_call: TRBV24-1; cdr3_nt: TGTGCCACCAGTGATGCCATAGCGGGAATTGTAGATACGCAGTATTTT; cdr3_aa: CATSDAIAGIVDTQYF
clone_size: .; j_call: TRBJ2-1; d_call: TRBD2; v_call: TRBV19; cdr3_nt: TGTGCCAGTAGTATAGGTGGGGGAGGGCAGGGTAGTTGGAATGAGCAGTTCTTC; cdr3_aa: CASSIGGGGQGSWNEQFF
clone_size: once; j_call: TRBJ1-2; d_call: TRBD1; v_call: TRBV19; cdr3_nt: TGTGCCAGTAGTATGGAGACAGGGGGCTACTATGGCTACACCTTC; cdr3_aa: CASSMETGGYYGYTF
clone_size: .; j_call: TRBJ2-5; d_call: .; v_call: TRBV4-1; cdr3_nt: TGCGCCAGCAGCCAAAACCCGGTCGAGGCAGAGACCCAGTACTTC; cdr3_aa: CASSQNPVEAETQYF
clone_size: .; j_call: TRBJ1-2; d_call: TRBD1; v_call: TRBV24-1; cdr3_nt: TGTGCCACCAGTGGAGCCCCCTTTACAGGGGCGGGCAACTATGGCTACACCTTC; cdr3_aa: CATSGAPFTGAGNYGYTF
clone_size: .; j_call: TRBJ1-6; d_call: TRBD1; v_call: TRBV5-1; cdr3_nt: TGCGCCAGCAGCTTGGACATAGGACAGGGATCCTCACCCCTCCACTTT; cdr3_aa: CASSLDIGQGSSPLHF
clone_size: .; j_call: TRBJ2-7; d_call: TRBD1; v_call: TRBV3-1/TRBV3-2; cdr3_nt: TGTGCCAGCAGCCCGAGCTGGACAGGGAGCCACGAGCAGTACTTC; cdr3_aa: CASSPSWTGSHEQYF
clone_size: .; j_call: TRBJ2-1; d_call: TRBD2; v_call: TRBV7-8; cdr3_nt: TGTGCCAGCCGAGCGGGAGGGACCTACAATGAGCAGTTCTTC; cdr3_aa: CASRAGGTYNEQFF